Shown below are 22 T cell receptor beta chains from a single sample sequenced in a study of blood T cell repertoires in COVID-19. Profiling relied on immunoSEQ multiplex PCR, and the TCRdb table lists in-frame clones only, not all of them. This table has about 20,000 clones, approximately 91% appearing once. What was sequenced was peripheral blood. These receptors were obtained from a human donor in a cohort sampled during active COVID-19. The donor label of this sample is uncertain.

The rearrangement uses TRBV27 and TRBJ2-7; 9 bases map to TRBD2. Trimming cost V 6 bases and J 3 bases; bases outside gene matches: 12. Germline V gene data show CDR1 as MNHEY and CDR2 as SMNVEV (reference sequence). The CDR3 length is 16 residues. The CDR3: CASSPAGGRVNYEQYF. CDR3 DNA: TGTGCCAGCAGCCCCGCGGGCGGGAGGGTAAACTACGAGCAGTACTTC.

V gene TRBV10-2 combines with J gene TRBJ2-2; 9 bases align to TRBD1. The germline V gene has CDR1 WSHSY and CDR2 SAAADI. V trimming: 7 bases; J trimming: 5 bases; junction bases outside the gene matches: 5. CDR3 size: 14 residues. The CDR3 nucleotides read TGCGCCAGCAATCAACAGGGGGCGACCGGGGAGCTGTTTTTT. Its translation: CASNQQGATGELFF.

The CDR3 loop reads CASGAGSYNEQFF. The DNA for the CDR3 is TGTGCCAGCGGCGCGGGTTCCTACAATGAGCAGTTCTTC. This chain connects TRBV6-5 to TRBJ2-1; possibly TRBD2 for D (5 bases). CDR1 MNHEY and CDR2 SVGAGI come from the germline V gene. The V end was cut by 8 bases, the J end by 1 base, with 9 bases between. CDR3 length: 13 residues.

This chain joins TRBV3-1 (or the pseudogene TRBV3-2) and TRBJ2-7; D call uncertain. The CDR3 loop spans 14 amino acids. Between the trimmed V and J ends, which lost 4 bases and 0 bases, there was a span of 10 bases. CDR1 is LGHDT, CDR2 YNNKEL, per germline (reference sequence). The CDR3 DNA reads TGTGCCAGCAGCCCCGATCTTAGCTCCTACGAGCAGTACTTC. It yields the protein CASSPDLSSYEQYF.

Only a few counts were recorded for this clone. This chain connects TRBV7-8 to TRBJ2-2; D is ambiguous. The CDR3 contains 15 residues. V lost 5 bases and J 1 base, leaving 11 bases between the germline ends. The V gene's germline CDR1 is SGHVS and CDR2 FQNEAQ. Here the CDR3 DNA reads TGTGCCAGCAGCCCACGATACGGGAACACCGGGGAGCTGTTTTTT. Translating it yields CASSPRYGNTGELFF.

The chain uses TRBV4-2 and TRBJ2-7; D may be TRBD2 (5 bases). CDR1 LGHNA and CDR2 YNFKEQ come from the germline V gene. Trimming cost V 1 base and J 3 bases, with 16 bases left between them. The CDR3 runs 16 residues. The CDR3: CASSQGERTPFYEQYF. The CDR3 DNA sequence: TGTGCCAGCAGCCAAGGCGAGAGGACTCCCTTCTACGAGCAGTACTTC.

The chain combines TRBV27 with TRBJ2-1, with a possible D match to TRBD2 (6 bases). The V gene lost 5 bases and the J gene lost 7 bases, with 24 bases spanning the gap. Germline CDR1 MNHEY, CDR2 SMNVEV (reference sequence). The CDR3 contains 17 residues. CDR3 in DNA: TGTGCCAGCAGTCCCGGACTACGGACTGAATCGCGGAATGAGCAGTTCTTC. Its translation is CASSPGLRTESRNEQFF.

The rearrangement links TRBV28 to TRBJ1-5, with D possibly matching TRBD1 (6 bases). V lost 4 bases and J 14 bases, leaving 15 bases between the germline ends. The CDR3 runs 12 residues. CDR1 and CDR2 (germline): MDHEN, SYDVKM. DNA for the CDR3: TGTGCCAGCAGTTACGGGACACTCGGCGAGCATTTT. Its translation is CASSYGTLGEHF.

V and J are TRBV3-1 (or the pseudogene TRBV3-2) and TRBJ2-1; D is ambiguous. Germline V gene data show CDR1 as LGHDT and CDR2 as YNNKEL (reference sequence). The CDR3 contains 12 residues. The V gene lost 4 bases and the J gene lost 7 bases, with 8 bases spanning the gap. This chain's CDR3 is CASSLLGNEQFF. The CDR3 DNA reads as TGTGCCAGCAGCCTTCTAGGTAATGAGCAGTTCTTC.

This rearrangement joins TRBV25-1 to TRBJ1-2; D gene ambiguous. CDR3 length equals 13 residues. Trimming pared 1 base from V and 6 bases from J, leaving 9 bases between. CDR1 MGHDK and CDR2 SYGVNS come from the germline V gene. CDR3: CASSEFTRDGYTF. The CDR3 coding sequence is TGTGCCAGCAGTGAATTTACCCGGGATGGCTACACCTTC.

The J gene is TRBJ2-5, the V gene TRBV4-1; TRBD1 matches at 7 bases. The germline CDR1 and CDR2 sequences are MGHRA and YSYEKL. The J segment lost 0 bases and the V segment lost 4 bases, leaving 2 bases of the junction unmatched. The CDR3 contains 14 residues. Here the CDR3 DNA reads TGCGCCAGCAGCCCCGGGACAGACCAAGAGACCCAGTACTTC. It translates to CASSPGTDQETQYF.

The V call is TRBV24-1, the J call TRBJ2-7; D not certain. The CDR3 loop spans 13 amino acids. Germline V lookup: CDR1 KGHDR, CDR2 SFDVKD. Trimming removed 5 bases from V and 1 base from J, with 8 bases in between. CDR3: CATSGAGSYEQYF. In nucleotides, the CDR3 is TGTGCCACCAGTGGGGCAGGATCCTACGAGCAGTACTTC.

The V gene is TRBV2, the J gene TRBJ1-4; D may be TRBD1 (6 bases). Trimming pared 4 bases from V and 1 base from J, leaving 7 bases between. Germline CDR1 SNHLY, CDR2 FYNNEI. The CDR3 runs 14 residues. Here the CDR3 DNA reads TGTGCCAGCAGTGCGGGACAAACTAATGAAAAACTGTTTTTT. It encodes CASSAGQTNEKLFF.

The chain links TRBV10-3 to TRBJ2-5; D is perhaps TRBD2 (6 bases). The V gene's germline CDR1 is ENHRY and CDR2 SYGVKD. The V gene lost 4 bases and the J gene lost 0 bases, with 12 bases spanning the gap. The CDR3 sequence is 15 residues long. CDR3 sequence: CAISAQSGYQETQYF. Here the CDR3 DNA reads TGTGCCATCAGTGCCCAAAGCGGGTACCAAGAGACCCAGTACTTC.

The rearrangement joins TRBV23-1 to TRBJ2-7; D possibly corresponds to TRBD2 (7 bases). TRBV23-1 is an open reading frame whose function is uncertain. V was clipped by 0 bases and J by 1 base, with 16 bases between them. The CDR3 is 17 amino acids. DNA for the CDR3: TGCGCCAGCAGTCAATCGGGAGGGGGGGAGGAATCCTACGAGCAGTACTTC. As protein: CASSQSGGGEESYEQYF.

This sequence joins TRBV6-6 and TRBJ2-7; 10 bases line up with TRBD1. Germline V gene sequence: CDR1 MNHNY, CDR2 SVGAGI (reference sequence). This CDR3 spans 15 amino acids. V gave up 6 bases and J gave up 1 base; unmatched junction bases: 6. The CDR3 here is CASRARDRGSYEQYF. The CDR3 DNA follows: TGTGCCAGCAGAGCCCGGGACAGGGGATCCTACGAGCAGTACTTC.

The CDR3 protein is CASSLEGTGFGANVLTF. CDR3 sequence (DNA): TGTGCCAGCAGCCTCGAAGGGACAGGGTTCGGGGCCAACGTCCTGACTTTC. This chain joins TRBV4-2 and TRBJ2-6; 9 nucleotides match TRBD1. The junction had 8 bases not matched to a gene; V was cut back by 4 bases and J by 4 bases. This CDR3 has 17 residues. The germline gives CDR1 LGHNA, CDR2 YNFKEQ.

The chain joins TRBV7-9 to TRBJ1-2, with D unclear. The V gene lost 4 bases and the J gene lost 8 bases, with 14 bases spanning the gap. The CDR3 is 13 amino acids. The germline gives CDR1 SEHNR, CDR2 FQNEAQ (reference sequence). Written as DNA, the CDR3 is TGTGCCAGCAGCTCGGGATTCCTTGAGGGCTACACCTTC. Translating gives CASSSGFLEGYTF.

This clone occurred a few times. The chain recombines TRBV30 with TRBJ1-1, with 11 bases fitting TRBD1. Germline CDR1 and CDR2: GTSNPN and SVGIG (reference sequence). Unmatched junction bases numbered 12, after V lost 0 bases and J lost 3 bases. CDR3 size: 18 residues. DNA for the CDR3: TGTGCCTGGAGTGTAGGCCGGACAGGGGGCGCGATGGACACTGAAGCTTTCTTT. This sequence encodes CAWSVGRTGGAMDTEAFF.

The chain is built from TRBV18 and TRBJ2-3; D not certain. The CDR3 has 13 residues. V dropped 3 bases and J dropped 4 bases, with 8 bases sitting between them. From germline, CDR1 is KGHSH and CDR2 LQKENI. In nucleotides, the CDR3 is TGTGCCAGCTCACCCCCTCGGTCAGATACGCAGTATTTT. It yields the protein CASSPPRSDTQYF.

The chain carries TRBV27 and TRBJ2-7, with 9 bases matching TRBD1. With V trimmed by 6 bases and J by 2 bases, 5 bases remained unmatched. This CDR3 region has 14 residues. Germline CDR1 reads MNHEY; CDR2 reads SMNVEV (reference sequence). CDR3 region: CASSKTGGAYEQYF. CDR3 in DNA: TGTGCCAGCAGCAAGACAGGGGGGGCCTACGAGCAGTACTTC.

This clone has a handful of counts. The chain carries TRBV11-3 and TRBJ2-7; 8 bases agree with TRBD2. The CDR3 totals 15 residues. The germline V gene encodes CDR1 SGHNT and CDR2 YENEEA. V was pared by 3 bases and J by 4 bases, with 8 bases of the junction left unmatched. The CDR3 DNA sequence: TGTGCCAGCAGCTTGGGCCGGGAGGGAGCATACGAGCAGTACTTC. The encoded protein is CASSLGREGAYEQYF.